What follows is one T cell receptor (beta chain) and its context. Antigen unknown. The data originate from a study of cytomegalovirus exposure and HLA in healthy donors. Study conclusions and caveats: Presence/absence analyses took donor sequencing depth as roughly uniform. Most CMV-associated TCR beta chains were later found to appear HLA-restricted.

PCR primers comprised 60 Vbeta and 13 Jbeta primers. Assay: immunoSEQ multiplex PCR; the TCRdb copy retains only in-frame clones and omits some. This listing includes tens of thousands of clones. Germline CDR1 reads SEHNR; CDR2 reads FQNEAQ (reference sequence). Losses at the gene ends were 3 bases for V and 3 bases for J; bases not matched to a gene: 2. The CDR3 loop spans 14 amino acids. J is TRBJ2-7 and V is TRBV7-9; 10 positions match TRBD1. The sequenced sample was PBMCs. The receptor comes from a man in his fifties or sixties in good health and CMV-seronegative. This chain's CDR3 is CASSLTGGGYEQYF. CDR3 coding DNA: TGTGCCAGCAGCTTGACAGGGGGCGGCTACGAGCAGTACTTC.